This T cell receptor beta chain was identified in a study of blood T cell repertoires in COVID-19. This CDR3 has 15 residues. Germline CDR1 SGHKS, CDR2 YYEKEE (reference sequence). Trimming shortened V by 0 bases and J by 0 bases, and 9 bases separated the two germline ends. Sequenced by immunoSEQ multiplex PCR; TCRdb stores in-frame clones only, minus some. This table has about 280,000 clones, 87% appearing once. The TCR originated in a woman between 40 and 50 years old who had recovered from COVID-19. The specimen was PBMCs or T cells enriched from blood (not recorded which). J is TRBJ1-1 and V is TRBV5-5, with D unclear. CDR3 nucleotide sequence: TGTGCCAGCAGCTTGGTCGCAGGCATGAACACTGAAGCTTTCTTT. Encoded protein: CASSLVAGMNTEAFF.